Presented here are 13 T cell receptor beta chains from one specimen sequenced in a study of cytotoxic CD8 clonotypes in ibrutinib-treated CLL. This table comes from immunoSEQ multiplex PCR, and its TCRdb copy is limited to in-frame clones, with some not included. The sample consists of about 270,000 clones, 65% to 85% of them appearing once. The sample in question was PBMCs, obtained at disease progression, from a patient treated with ibrutinib. These receptors were collected from a human donor with chronic lymphocytic leukemia.

J is TRBJ2-3 and V is TRBV10-2; D is possibly TRBD2 (6 bases). There are 16 residues in the CDR3. Looked up from germline, CDR1 is WSHSY and CDR2 is SAAADI. V gave up 7 bases and J gave up 0 bases, with 17 bases separating them. CDR3 nucleotide sequence: TGCGCCAGCACAGGGCCGGGGGTAACTAGCACAGATACGCAGTATTTT. It yields the protein CASTGPGVTSTDTQYF.

The J gene is TRBJ1-2, the V gene TRBV4-1; no firm D call. The CDR3 covers 13 residues. The ends were cut back, 4 bases at V and 1 base at J, with 7 bases in the middle. The germline CDR1 and CDR2 sequences are MGHRA and YSYEKL. The CDR3 spells CASSLTVNYGYTF. CDR3 coding DNA: TGCGCCAGCAGCCTTACAGTTAACTATGGCTACACCTTC.

The V call is TRBV6-6, the J call TRBJ1-3; D unclear. Germline loops: CDR1 MNHNY, CDR2 SVGAGI (reference sequence). Trimming took 2 bases from V and 0 from J, leaving 5 bases between them. The CDR3 is 14 residues long. The CDR3: CASSYLSSGNTIYF. CDR3 DNA: TGTGCCAGCAGTTACCTTAGCTCTGGAAACACCATATATTTT.

The V and J genes are TRBV6-5 and TRBJ1-1; D ambiguous. CDR1 MNHEY and CDR2 SVGAGI come from the germline V gene. V lost 5 bases and J lost 0, with 13 bases in between. This CDR3 has 15 residues. CDR3 residues: CASSSSQSLNTEAFF. The DNA of the CDR3 is TGTGCCAGCAGTAGCTCACAGAGTTTGAACACTGAAGCTTTCTTT.

The rearrangement uses TRBV6-4 and TRBJ2-7, with D possibly being TRBD2 (6 bases). The CDR3 loop spans 16 amino acids. Germline V CDR1 and CDR2: MRHNA, SNTAGT. V shed 6 bases and J shed 7 bases, with 25 bases lying between them. CDR3 bases: TGTGCCAGCAGGACTAGTTTTTTTGACGTGTCGAGGGAGCAGTACTTC. This translates into CASRTSFFDVSREQYF.

The rearrangement links TRBV27 to TRBJ1-1; D might be TRBD1 (5 bases). CDR3 length equals 11 residues. Germline assignment: CDR1 MNHEY and CDR2 SMNVEV (reference sequence). V was clipped by 8 bases and J by 4 bases, with 8 bases between them. CDR3 residues: CASWGVTEAFF. The CDR3 nucleotides read TGTGCCAGCTGGGGGGTCACTGAAGCTTTCTTT.

This clone was detected a few times. The V gene is TRBV15, the J gene TRBJ2-7; TRBD1 matches 11 bases. The germline gives CDR1 LNHNV, CDR2 YYDKDF (reference sequence). The CDR3 loop spans 16 amino acids. With V trimmed by 1 base and J by 3 bases, 5 bases remained unmatched. As DNA, the CDR3 is TGTGCCACCAGCAGAGGCCCCGGGACAGGGGGCTACGAGCAGTACTTC. Its protein product is CATSRGPGTGGYEQYF.

CDR3 residues: CASSKLGQGDSPLHF. As DNA, the CDR3 is TGTGCCAGCAGCAAGTTAGGACAGGGCGATTCACCCCTCCACTTT. The J gene is TRBJ1-6, the V gene TRBV5-5; 8 positions match TRBD1. The CDR3 contains 15 residues. The germline V gene encodes CDR1 SGHKS and CDR2 YYEKEE (reference sequence). Trimming cost V 4 bases and J 8 bases; bases outside gene matches: 8.

V gene TRBV19 combines with J gene TRBJ1-5; possibly TRBD1 for D (5 bases). Trimming took off 3 bases at V and 6 bases at J, with 9 bases between the two ends. The CDR3 has 13 residues. Germline values: CDR1 LNHDA, CDR2 SQIVND (reference sequence). In DNA, the CDR3 is TGTGCCAGTAGTATCGGGAGGGGTCAGCCCCAGCATTTT. Protein: CASSIGRGQPQHF.

The rearrangement links TRBV11-2 to TRBJ1-2; TRBD1 matches at 8 bases. Germline V CDR1 and CDR2: SGHAT, FQNNGV. The CDR3 sequence is 17 residues long. The trim removed 4 bases at V and 1 base at J, leaving 11 bases unmatched. The CDR3: CASSSLAGQDFNYGYTF. The CDR3 coding sequence is TGTGCCAGCAGCTCATTGGCGGGACAGGACTTTAACTATGGCTACACCTTC.

The V gene is TRBV5-1, the J gene TRBJ2-7, with 7 bases fitting TRBD2. Losses at the gene ends were 2 bases for V and 2 bases for J; bases not matched to a gene: 7. The CDR3 has 15 residues. Germline V gene lookup returns CDR1 SGHRS and CDR2 YFSETQ. CDR3 amino acids: CASSFAPGTTYEQYF. The CDR3 nucleotides are TGCGCCAGCAGCTTCGCGCCCGGGACTACCTACGAGCAGTACTTC.

The chain joins TRBV6-5 to TRBJ2-7; D tentatively reads TRBD1 or TRBD2 (6 bases each). Germline V gives CDR1 MNHEY, CDR2 SVGAGI. The CDR3 has 15 residues. With 2 bases removed from V and 0 bases from J, the gap between germline ends came to 11 bases. The CDR3 DNA reads TGTGCCAGCAGTTACCGGGGGCAGAGCTCCTACGAGCAGTACTTC. It encodes CASSYRGQSSYEQYF.

The chain combines TRBV4-3 with TRBJ2-2; 7 bases fit TRBD1. Germline V gene sequence: CDR1 LGHNA, CDR2 YSLEER. V was clipped by 4 bases and J by 4 bases; unmatched bases: 9. The CDR3 totals 16 residues. CDR3 in DNA: TGCGCCAGCAGCCGCCGAACAGGGGTGGGCACCGGGGAGCTGTTTTTT. Translation: CASSRRTGVGTGELFF.